This T cell receptor (delta chain) comes out of a study of Vδ1+ human thymocytes. General study findings and limits: TRG sequences recurred across donors, whereas TRD sequences stayed essentially private. Thymic TRG and TRD repertoires appeared highly polyclonal. Around 20% of thymic delta-chain sequences were Vdelta2, with few Vdelta3, unlike blood Vdelta1+ controls.

About this clone: The antigen remains undetermined.

CDR1 is TSWWSYY, CDR2 QGS, per germline. J gave up 8 bases and V 5 bases, and 30 bases lay outside the gene matches. CDR3 length equals 21 residues. The template was reverse-transcribed extracted RNA. Pooled V-gene forward primers with one constant-region reverse primer generated the CDR3 amplicons by multiplex PCR. TCRdb reprocessed the multiplex PCR reads through CATT. The sample contains some 54,000 delta-chain clones, about a sixth of which appear only once. Sorted Vdelta1+ thymocytes were about 98% to 99.6% pure. The J gene is TRDJ1, the V gene TRDV1, with TRDD3 matching over 9 bases. Source material: Vdelta1+ gamma-delta thymocytes from the thymus. Subset described: FACS-sorted CD3+ TCRalphabeta- TCRVdelta1+ TCRVdelta2- thymocytes. The receptor comes from a boy under two years old who had congenital heart surgery. For the CDR3, the DNA is TGTGCTCTTGGGAACCCTTTAAAACTGACGCCTTCCCAGTACTGGGGGAGAAAACTCATCTTT. Amino acids: CALGNPLKLTPSQYWGRKLIF.